One sample yielded the 30 T cell receptor beta chains listed below, sequenced in a study of T cell responses to AZD1222 COVID-19 vaccine. The assay was immunoSEQ multiplex PCR, and TCRdb's table has in-frame clones only and misses some. This sample has 95,000 to 120,000 clones, with approximately 89% found just once. The sample consisted of peripheral blood, taken on day 0 of MenACWY control vaccination. These receptor sequences come from an adult in good health.

The genes are TRBV3-1 (or the pseudogene TRBV3-2) and TRBJ1-2, with D possibly TRBD1 on 5 matching bases. The germline gives CDR1 LGHDT, CDR2 YNNKEL (reference sequence). This CDR3 is 16 amino acids long. Trimming shortened V by 1 base and J by 5 bases, and 17 bases separated the two germline ends. CDR3 DNA sequence: TGTGCCAGCAGCCAAGGGGACCCCTGGCTGGATTATGGCTACACCTTC. Its protein product is CASSQGDPWLDYGYTF.

The genes are TRBV5-1 and TRBJ2-7; TRBD1 matches 7 bases. The CDR3 runs 13 residues. Germline V gene sequence: CDR1 SGHRS, CDR2 YFSETQ. V lost 5 bases, J lost 3 bases, and 5 bases stayed unmatched. The CDR3 DNA reads TGCGCCAGCAGGTCGACAGGGAACTACGAGCAGTACTTC. The encoded protein is CASRSTGNYEQYF.

The J gene is TRBJ2-4, the V gene TRBV4-1; 11 positions agree with TRBD1. The junction had 3 bases not matched to a gene; V was cut back by 3 bases and J by 8 bases. The length of the CDR3 is 14 residues. Germline loops: CDR1 MGHRA, CDR2 YSYEKL. The CDR3 protein is CASSHGQGAYIQYF. The CDR3 region has the DNA TGCGCCAGCAGCCATGGACAGGGGGCCTACATTCAGTACTTC.

J is TRBJ1-5 and V is TRBV6-2 or TRBV6-3; D is perhaps TRBD1 (5 bases). Germline loops: CDR1 MNHEY, CDR2 SVGEGT. The CDR3 totals 12 residues. V lost 8 bases and J 9 bases, leaving 14 bases between the germline ends. The CDR3 nucleotides are TGTGCCAGCGGCCAGGGAAAAACGCCCCAGCATTTT. Translation: CASGQGKTPQHF.

The chain uses TRBV2 and TRBJ2-7; D is perhaps TRBD2 (5 bases). The length of the CDR3 is 14 residues. Trimming pared 8 bases from V and 4 bases from J, leaving 18 bases between. Germline V gene sequence: CDR1 SNHLY, CDR2 FYNNEI. CDR3 coding DNA: TGTGCCAGCCTACTAGAACGGGATATTTACGAGCAGTACTTC. Its translation is CASLLERDIYEQYF.

The chain uses TRBV28 and TRBJ1-2, with D unclear. CDR1 and CDR2 from the germline V gene are MDHEN and SYDVKM. Trimming left V 2 bases short and J 4 bases short, with 8 bases between. This CDR3 spans 13 amino acids. The CDR3 DNA reads TGTGCCAGCAGTTTAGACACATTCTATGGCTACACCTTC. The encoded protein is CASSLDTFYGYTF.

The CDR3 sequence: CASSRRGNTEAFF. CDR3 coding DNA: TGTGCCAGCAGCCGCAGGGGGAACACTGAAGCTTTCTTT. The chain recombines TRBV3-1 (or the pseudogene TRBV3-2) with TRBJ1-1; D possibly corresponds to TRBD1 (6 bases). Germline values: CDR1 LGHDT, CDR2 YNNKEL (reference sequence). Trimming removed 4 bases from V and 1 base from J, with 7 bases in between. The CDR3 has 13 amino acids.

The chain uses TRBV6-2 or TRBV6-3 and TRBJ1-5, with D possibly matching TRBD1 (5 bases). Trimming shortened V by 6 bases and J by 2 bases, and 11 bases separated the two germline ends. The CDR3 covers 14 residues. Germline V gene lookup returns CDR1 MNHEY and CDR2 SVGEGT. This CDR3 reads CASSWDPGNQPQHF. The CDR3 bases are TGTGCCAGCAGCTGGGACCCGGGCAATCAGCCCCAGCATTTT.

This clone is a singleton in its sample. This sequence joins TRBV30 and TRBJ2-3; tentatively, D is TRBD2 (5 bases). Germline CDR1 reads GTSNPN; CDR2 reads SVGIG (reference sequence). V was shortened by 7 bases and J by 4 bases, with 12 bases between the two germline ends. The CDR3 length is 12 residues. CDR3 bases: TGTGCCTCAAACCACGGGGCAGATACGCAGTATTTT. Residues: CASNHGADTQYF.

The chain's CDR3 is CASSPLGGQETQYF. The CDR3 DNA is TGTGCCAGCTCACCACTGGGCGGCCAAGAGACCCAGTACTTC. The chain has TRBV18 and TRBJ2-5; no clear D gene. V gave up 1 base and J gave up 1 base, with 7 bases separating them. Germline V gene data show CDR1 as KGHSH and CDR2 as LQKENI. This CDR3 has 14 amino acids.

The chain couples TRBV9 to TRBJ1-2; the D gene is possibly TRBD1 (6 bases). CDR1 and CDR2 from the germline V gene are SGDLS and YYNGEE. V lost 1 base to trimming and J lost 6 bases, with 10 bases between them. This CDR3 has 13 residues. This chain's CDR3 is CASSVTGADGYTF. CDR3 sequence (DNA): TGTGCCAGCAGCGTAACGGGGGCTGATGGCTACACCTTC.

The rearrangement joins TRBV30 to TRBJ2-1; D gene unclear. Germline V gene data show CDR1 as GTSNPN and CDR2 as SVGIG (reference sequence). CDR3 length: 12 residues. Trimming cost V 2 bases and J 4 bases, with 6 bases left between them. For the CDR3, the DNA is TGTGCCTGGAGTATGAGGTACAATGAGCAGTTCTTC. It specifies CAWSMRYNEQFF.

Concerning this clone: Other DNA sequences in the same sample also yield this CDR3. The chain employs TRBV6-2 or TRBV6-3 and TRBJ1-5, with D possibly TRBD1 on 6 matching bases. The CDR3 has 14 amino acids. The germline gives CDR1 MNHEY, CDR2 SVGEGT. The V and J ends lost 0 bases and 5 bases respectively, with 8 bases between them. Here the CDR3 DNA reads TGTGCCAGCAGTTACTCAGGGGGGTATCAGCCCCAGCATTTT. Its translation is CASSYSGGYQPQHF.

The CDR3 region has the DNA TGTGCCAGCAGCATTAGACAGGGGGCAGAGAACACCATATATTTT. Amino acid sequence: CASSIRQGAENTIYF. The chain couples TRBV7-9 to TRBJ1-3; 10 bases align to TRBD1. This CDR3 region has 15 residues. Germline V gene data show CDR1 as SEHNR and CDR2 as FQNEAQ (reference sequence). V was clipped by 5 bases and J by 7 bases; unmatched bases: 8.

CDR3 region: CASSLDGVDYGYTF. For the CDR3, the DNA is TGTGCCAGCAGCTTGGACGGGGTCGACTATGGCTACACCTTC. V usage is TRBV5-5 and J usage is TRBJ1-2; D gene uncertain. CDR3 size: 14 residues. Germline-derived CDR1 and CDR2 are SGHKS and YYEKEE (reference sequence). The V end lost 0 bases, the J end lost 3 bases, and 9 bases lay between the germline ends.

The CDR3 is CASSPSGGMMGNEQFF. In DNA, the CDR3 is TGTGCCAGCAGCCCGTCGGGGGGGATGATGGGCAATGAGCAGTTCTTC. The rearrangement links TRBV7-2 to TRBJ2-1, with 8 bases identical to TRBD2. Germline V lookup: CDR1 SGHTA, CDR2 FQGNSA. The CDR3 is 16 amino acids. J was trimmed by 6 bases and V by 5 bases; bases with no gene match: 12.

This chain joins TRBV29-1 and TRBJ2-3, with TRBD2 identical over 8 bases. Germline loops: CDR1 SQVTM, CDR2 ANQGSEA. V gave up 3 bases and J gave up 2 bases; unmatched junction bases: 4. The CDR3 length is 14 residues. CDR3 sequence reads: CSVESSGHTDTQYF. CDR3 nucleotides: TGCAGCGTTGAGTCTAGCGGGCACACAGATACGCAGTATTTT.

The rearrangement links TRBV27 to TRBJ2-3, with 11 positions matching TRBD2. V was clipped by 6 bases and J by 0 bases; unmatched bases: 14. The CDR3 runs to 19 residues. CDR1 and CDR2 (germline): MNHEY, SMNVEV (reference sequence). The CDR3 reads CASSPLLAGDYSSTDTQYF. The CDR3 DNA follows: TGTGCCAGCAGCCCCCTACTAGCGGGGGATTATTCTAGCACAGATACGCAGTATTTT.

This clone is a singleton in its sample. The chain recombines TRBV28 with TRBJ1-1, with D possibly matching TRBD1 (5 bases). The CDR3 length is 13 residues. Germline V gene sequence: CDR1 MDHEN, CDR2 SYDVKM. V lost 4 bases to trimming and J lost 5 bases, with 11 bases between them. Written as DNA, the CDR3 is TGTGCCAGCAGTTCAGGGCAGGGAACTGAAGCTTTCTTT. Its translation is CASSSGQGTEAFF.

The rearrangement links TRBV6-2 or TRBV6-3 to TRBJ1-2, with a possible D match to TRBD1 (5 bases). Germline-derived CDR1 and CDR2 are MNHEY and SVGEGT. The CDR3 covers 13 residues. Trimming shortened V by 5 bases and J by 5 bases, and 12 bases separated the two germline ends. The DNA for the CDR3 is TGTGCCAGCAGTGACAGAGTCAAGTATGGCTACACCTTC. This translates into CASSDRVKYGYTF.

The rearrangement joins TRBV28 to TRBJ2-7; D remains ambiguous. This CDR3 is built from 14 residues. Trimming took off 4 bases at V and 5 bases at J, with 15 bases between the two ends. Germline V gives CDR1 MDHEN, CDR2 SYDVKM. For the CDR3, the DNA is TGTGCCAGCAGTTCCCCCGACCGGGTTCACGAGCAGTACTTC. Translating gives CASSSPDRVHEQYF.

This rearrangement joins TRBV5-1 to TRBJ1-6, with unresolved D. Trimming shortened V by 0 bases and J by 4 bases, and 11 bases separated the two germline ends. This CDR3 contains 16 residues. In germline, CDR1 is SGHRS, CDR2 YFSETQ. The CDR3 DNA follows: TGCGCCAGCAGCTTGGCGGGTATTCGTTATAATTCACCCCTCCACTTT. Residues: CASSLAGIRYNSPLHF.

The chain recombines TRBV11-2 with TRBJ2-5; TRBD2 agrees at 8 bases. V lost 4 bases to trimming and J lost 0 bases; unmatched junction nucleotides: 4. Germline values: CDR1 SGHAT, CDR2 FQNNGV. This CDR3 is built from 15 residues. Here the CDR3 reads CASSSQRGHQETQYF. The CDR3 DNA sequence: TGTGCCAGCAGCTCGCAGCGGGGGCACCAAGAGACCCAGTACTTC.

This clone was seen just once. This rearrangement joins TRBV6-5 to TRBJ1-1; perhaps TRBD1 as D (5 bases). V shed 4 bases and J shed 4 bases, with 13 bases lying between them. The germline V gene has CDR1 MNHEY and CDR2 SVGAGI. CDR3 length: 14 residues. The CDR3 loop reads CASSWGPRVTEAFF. CDR3 nucleotide sequence: TGTGCCAGCAGTTGGGGTCCCAGGGTCACTGAAGCTTTCTTT.

The chain combines TRBV15 with TRBJ1-2; 10 nucleotides line up with TRBD1. After removal of 6 bases from V and 3 bases from J, the junction contained 7 bases not matched to a gene. The CDR3 extends over 15 amino acids. CDR1 is LNHNV and CDR2 is YYDKDF in the germline V gene (reference sequence). The CDR3 nucleotides are TGTGCCACCAGTGATGGACAGGGGGTGCACTATGGCTACACCTTC. This codes for CATSDGQGVHYGYTF.

This chain joins TRBV7-2 and TRBJ2-1, with TRBD2 as a possible D gene (6 bases). Germline lookup yields CDR1 SGHTA and CDR2 FQGNSA. Trimming took 5 bases from V and 0 from J, leaving 17 bases between them. The CDR3 totals 17 residues. CDR3 DNA: TGTGCCAGCAGCCCATCCCTGGCGGGAAGCTCCTACAATGAGCAGTTCTTC. Translating gives CASSPSLAGSSYNEQFF.

The chain uses TRBV18 and TRBJ1-1; 9 bases are shared with TRBD1. CDR3 length: 15 amino acids. Germline V gives CDR1 KGHSH, CDR2 LQKENI. With 2 bases clipped from V and 6 bases from J, the junction kept 7 bases outside the gene matches. CDR3 DNA: TGTGCCAGCTCACCAGAAACAGGGGGCTATGCTGAAGCTTTCTTT. This encodes CASSPETGGYAEAFF.

The chain couples TRBV19 to TRBJ2-5; 10 nucleotides agree with TRBD1. V gave up 5 bases and J gave up 5 bases; unmatched junction bases: 8. Per germline, CDR1 LNHDA and CDR2 SQIVND (reference sequence). The CDR3 covers 15 residues. The CDR3 spells CASSRGDRGGETQYF. CDR3 DNA sequence: TGTGCCAGTAGTCGGGGGGACAGGGGCGGTGAGACCCAGTACTTC.

The rearrangement links TRBV30 to TRBJ2-6; D unresolved. Germline lookup yields CDR1 GTSNPN and CDR2 SVGIG (reference sequence). The CDR3 sequence is 15 residues long. Trimming took 1 base from V and 0 from J, leaving 7 bases between them. CDR3 amino acids: CAWSDDPSGANVLTF. The CDR3 DNA sequence: TGTGCCTGGAGTGACGATCCCTCTGGGGCCAACGTCCTGACTTTC.

As DNA, the CDR3 is TGTGCCAGCAGCTCTCGACAGGGTAGCTCCTACAATGAGCAGTTCTTC. It codes for CASSSRQGSSYNEQFF. The rearrangement uses TRBV7-9 and TRBJ2-1; 7 bases map to TRBD1. J lost 0 bases, V lost 4 bases, and 6 bases had no gene match. This CDR3 has 16 amino acids. CDR1 SEHNR and CDR2 FQNEAQ come from the germline V gene (reference sequence).